This paragraph covers one T cell receptor beta chain sequence. Its binding antigen is unknown. One junction end does not reproduce the germline sequence, and a read error may be involved. These data come from a study of Ad26.COV2.S vaccination and SARS-CoV-2 variants (dated by TCRdb to about 2021). The study in broad terms: Vaccine-arm donors came from COV1001, a multicentre, randomized, double-blind, placebo-controlled phase I-IIa trial of Ad26.COV2.S in healthy adults. Ad26.COV2.S was administered intramuscularly at a dose of 5x10^10 or 1x10^11 viral particles, either as one shot or as two shots given 56 days apart. The specificity and breadth of SARS-CoV-2-reactive T cell receptors after Ad26.COV2.S vaccination were assessed by TCRbeta repertoire sequencing. A total of approximately 30 samples were included in the TCR-sequenced set, comprising some 20 Ad26.COV2.S vaccine recipients, 5 placebo recipients and 8 SARS-CoV-2 convalescent individuals. Participants in the trial were split at random into five groups of five each, receiving low-dose or high-dose Ad26.COV2.S once or twice, or else placebo on both occasions. Investigators remained blinded to trial group allocation during experiments and outcome assessment.

The full study reports these points: Higher spike-specific TCR breadth was observed in Ad26.COV2.S recipients than in placebo recipients (P = 0.0014). Comparable non-spike TCR breadth was observed between vaccine and placebo recipients, consistent with only spike being contained in the vaccine. The authors noted that the TCR breadth and depth analyses may have underestimated total T cell responses. After vaccination, substantial breadth of spike-specific CD8+ and CD4+ T cell responses was reported. The study was not powered for comparison of responses between vaccine doses or regimens.

The immunoSEQ Assay was the method used to sequence TCRbeta CDR3 regions. After extraction, genomic DNA underwent amplification by bias-controlled multiplex PCR, followed by high-throughput sequencing. The authors processed their data as follows. To quantify the absolute abundance of each unique TCRbeta CDR3 region, sequences were collapsed and filtered. Usable DNA was measured by amplifying reference genes present in all nucleated cells, and TCRbeta template counts were normalized to that usable DNA to estimate T cell fraction. Repertoire TCRs were annotated as SARS-CoV-2-specific by exact matching of V gene, CDR3 amino acid sequence and J gene to a known reactive TCR set. The reference SARS-CoV-2 TCR set was derived from MIRA and filtered for enrichment in COVID-19-positive ImmuneCODE repertoires, a step that removed public or cross-reactive TCRs. Drawing on the MIRA antigens, annotated TCRs were analysed further at the level of specific ORF or position within ORF. Depth was the summed frequency of annotated unique rearrangements, while breadth was defined as annotated unique rearrangements over total unique productive rearrangements. Two-sided Wilcoxon rank-sum tests were used to compare TCR breadth between groups. TCRdb re-hosts the immuneACCESS table, in-frame sequences only. Its copies lack some clones; in the studies checked, an unresolved V gene accounts for under half of them, and the cause for the rest is not known. V and J calls plus clone size are reproduced from that table; the DNA served to infer D and trimming. The sample table shows roughly 700,000 clones, and around 92% are seen once. Together, the top ten hold about 1.5% of the sample.

The CDR3 holds 11 amino acids from the cysteine to the phenylalanine. Left in the record is the CDR3 DNA by itself, 33 bases read in frame from the first base. Reading the germline V gene gives CDR1 SGHTS and CDR2 YDEGEE. The sample's treatment or condition label, in plain terms: around 19 received Ad26.COV2.S at low or high dose, single or two shots; about five received placebo; per-sample allocation not given. For vaccine and placebo recipients, repertoires were sequenced using samples collected on day 63 after the first injection. In Cohort 1b, about 27 adults aged 18-55 years were enrolled at a single site in Boston, USA, between 29 July and 7 August 2020. As a vaccine, Ad26.COV2.S was a replication-incompetent adenovirus type 26 vector that expressed a prefusion-stabilized SARS-CoV-2 spike protein derived from the original Wuhan strain.

The input for sequencing was peripheral blood, taken in a trial of Ad26.COV2.S vaccine versus placebo. Recombination connected TRBV5-8 to TRBJ1-2; TRBD1 is a weak D gene call, 5 bases matching. The origin of this receptor is a person between 18 and 65 years old who received the Ad26.COV2.S COVID-19 vaccine or a placebo. The bases read TGTGCCAGCAGCTACCAGGGTCCGCCAGGCTTC. The translation is CASSYQGPPGF.